What follows are 5 T cell receptor beta chains derived from one specimen sequenced in a study of T-cell reconstitution after alpha-beta-depleted transplantation in children. As it was prepared, the TCRbeta library received unique molecular identifiers. One entry per CDR3 protein, called by TCRdb with MiXCR from the PCR reads. The top ten hold around 24% of the sample, which has around 130,000 distinct CDR3 sequences, approximately 8.7% seen once. The sequencing here drew on PBMCs, mostly from graft donor cells, taken 180 days after TCRalphabeta/CD19-depleted stem cell transplant. These receptor sequences come from a girl in the first two years of life who had a stem cell transplant for combined immunodeficiency, so the T cells may come from the graft donor.

The chain combines TRBV5-5 with TRBJ2-7; perhaps TRBD1 as D (5 bases). V lost 3 bases, J lost 3 bases, and 16 bases lay in between. The CDR3 is 15 amino acids. Looked up from germline, CDR1 is SGHKS and CDR2 is YYEKEE (reference sequence). The CDR3 protein is CASSYLVAGLYEQYF. The CDR3 bases are TGTGCCAGCAGCTACCTAGTAGCAGGGCTCTACGAGCAGTACTTC. The entire variable domain, with the rest obtained from reference TRBV5-5 and TRBJ2-7, is as follows: DAGVTQSPTHLIKTRGQQVTLRCSPISGHKSVSWYQQVLGQGPQFIFQYYEKEERGRGNFPDRFSARQFPNYSSELNVNALLLGDSALYLCASSYLVAGLYEQYFGPGTRLTVT.

The chain uses TRBV20-1 and TRBJ2-3; no clear D gene. This CDR3 has 16 residues. The germline gives CDR1 DFQATT, CDR2 SNEGSKA (reference sequence). The V gene lost 6 bases and the J gene lost 0 bases, with 19 bases spanning the gap. The CDR3 here is CSAASTRRLSTDTQYF. As DNA, the CDR3 is TGCAGTGCCGCCAGTACCCGGCGACTTAGCACAGATACGCAGTATTTT.

The chain is built from TRBV12-3 or TRBV12-4 and TRBJ2-3; 7 bases are a match to TRBD2. The length of the CDR3 is 16 residues. With 1 base clipped from V and 4 bases from J, the junction kept 8 bases outside the gene matches. Here the CDR3 DNA reads TGTGCCAGCAGTTTAGGGACGACAGCGGGGCCAGATACGCAGTATTTT. Protein sequence: CASSLGTTAGPDTQYF.

The V gene is TRBV7-2, the J gene TRBJ2-5; 10 nucleotides align to TRBD2. After removal of 1 base from V and 3 bases from J, the junction contained 8 bases not matched to a gene. CDR3 length: 17 amino acids. Per germline, CDR1 SGHTA and CDR2 FQGNSA. The chain's CDR3 is CASSLVYLAGDEETQYF. The CDR3 bases are TGTGCCAGCAGCTTAGTATATCTAGCGGGGGATGAAGAGACCCAGTACTTC.

The CDR3 sequence: CASSLAKTRESLREQYF. CDR3 DNA sequence: TGCGCCAGCAGCTTGGCCAAAACGAGGGAGTCACTACGCGAGCAGTACTTC. V gene TRBV5-1 combines with J gene TRBJ2-7; the D gene is possibly TRBD2 (5 bases). This CDR3 contains 17 residues. V was cut by 0 bases and J by 6 bases, with 22 bases left in between. Germline loops: CDR1 SGHRS, CDR2 YFSETQ.